The entry that follows covers one T cell receptor (beta chain) sequence. The source of the sample is a study of blood T cell repertoires in COVID-19. Background on the study: Specimens from acute and convalescent COVID-19 originated in the United States, Italy and Spain. PBMCs, B-cell-depleted T cells, or T cells provided the cDNA or gDNA that made up the material.

Trimming took 5 bases from V and 7 from J, leaving 12 bases between them. Germline V CDR1 and CDR2: KGHSH, LQKENI. This CDR3 contains 13 residues. The authors' processing: Amplifying reference gene primers gave estimates of nucleated cell counts. Some clones are missing from TCRdb's copy, which holds only in-frame ones; the method was immunoSEQ multiplex PCR. V, J and clone size reflect that table, while D and trimming were determined from the DNA. The sample lists hundreds of thousands of clones; around 88% were seen once. Sequencing was performed on PBMCs or T cells enriched from blood (not recorded which). V usage is TRBV18 and J usage is TRBJ1-5; no clear D gene. This TCR was recovered from a middle-aged woman who had recovered from COVID-19. This chain's CDR3 is CASSRSGEQPQHF. DNA for the CDR3: TGTGCCAGCTCAAGGTCCGGGGAGCAGCCCCAGCATTTT.